This entry lists 5 T cell receptor beta chains sequenced from one sample in a study of cytomegalovirus exposure and HLA in healthy donors. Use of 60 Vbeta and 13 Jbeta primers characterized the PCR. Sequencing used immunoSEQ multiplex PCR; TCRdb keeps in-frame clones, though not all of them. Of about 85,000 clones listed, 75% to 90% are singletons. Sequencing was done on a sample of PBMCs. These receptor sequences come from a man aged 50 or older in good health and CMV-seropositive.

DNA for the CDR3: TGCGCCAGCAGCTTCTCGGGCCCGGGGGACACTGAAGCTTTCTTT. Translation gives CASSFSGPGDTEAFF. This sequence joins TRBV5-1 and TRBJ1-1; D possibly corresponds to TRBD1 (5 bases). Trimming shortened V by 2 bases and J by 3 bases, and 14 bases separated the two germline ends. The germline gives CDR1 SGHRS, CDR2 YFSETQ. This CDR3 has 15 residues.

This chain joins TRBV19 and TRBJ2-7; D may be TRBD1 or TRBD2 (5 bases each). Germline assignment: CDR1 LNHDA and CDR2 SQIVND (reference sequence). The CDR3 runs 14 residues. V was pared by 4 bases and J by 1 base, with 11 bases between. The CDR3 is CASSRDRGSYEQYF. DNA of the CDR3: TGTGCCAGTAGTAGAGACAGAGGGTCCTACGAGCAGTACTTC.

The rearrangement joins TRBV27 to TRBJ2-5; 11 bases are a match to TRBD1. J was trimmed by 7 bases and V by 5 bases; bases with no gene match: 3. The CDR3 extends over 13 amino acids. Germline-derived CDR1 and CDR2 are MNHEY and SMNVEV (reference sequence). The CDR3: CASSPDRGPTQYF. The CDR3 DNA sequence: TGTGCCAGCAGTCCGGACAGGGGGCCGACCCAGTACTTC.

This chain connects TRBV19 to TRBJ1-2; D is uncertain. Trimming pared 7 bases from V and 0 bases from J, leaving 15 bases between. This CDR3 has 15 amino acids. The germline V gene has CDR1 LNHDA and CDR2 SQIVND (reference sequence). CDR3 in DNA: TGTGCCAGTACCCCTAGAAATCCAGCTAACTATGGCTACACCTTC. Encoded protein: CASTPRNPANYGYTF.

This chain connects TRBV5-1 to TRBJ1-1; possible D gene TRBD1, 5 bases. The CDR3 covers 13 residues. Germline CDR1 is SGHRS and CDR2 is YFSETQ. Trimming shortened V by 1 base and J by 1 base, and 5 bases separated the two germline ends. The CDR3 DNA follows: TGCGCCAGCAGCTTGACAGGGAACACTGAAGCTTTCTTT. It encodes CASSLTGNTEAFF.